The T cell receptor beta chain under discussion was sequenced for a study of blood T cell repertoires in COVID-19. Study background: In each case, the material was cDNA or gDNA derived from T cells, B-cell-depleted T cells, or PBMCs.

As handled by the study authors: Reference gene primers were amplified, and this amplification served to estimate nucleated cell counts. The method was immunoSEQ multiplex PCR; TCRdb's version includes in-frame clones alone and lacks a portion of them. The D gene and trimming were derived from the DNA, and the V and J assignments and clone size from that table. The table records about 14,000 clones, around 77% of them present only once. The sequence was obtained from a human donor in a cohort sampled during active COVID-19. The specimen sequenced was peripheral blood.

The CDR3 loop reads CASSSGRNGYTF. In DNA, the CDR3 is TGTGCCAGCAGTTCTGGGAGAAATGGCTACACCTTC. This chain connects TRBV28 to TRBJ1-2; D not certain. The V and J ends lost 4 bases and 6 bases respectively, with 9 bases between them. The germline V gene encodes CDR1 MDHEN and CDR2 SYDVKM. The CDR3 runs 12 residues.